The clone carrying this T cell receptor (beta chain) was detected only a few times. The antigen is unknown. The CDR3 length is 13 residues. The germline gives CDR1 KGHSH, CDR2 LQKENI. V was clipped by 5 bases and J by 5 bases, with 13 bases between them. This record belongs to a study of PD-1 blockade in classical Hodgkin lymphoma. Study-wide results and limits: By C4D1, diversity of CD4+ TCRs had risen significantly, whereas that of CD8+ TCRs had not.

Measured with immunoSEQ multiplex PCR; TCRdb has only the in-frame clones, and not every one. The sample lists approximately 100,000 clones; roughly 90% were seen once. Relapses following autologous stem cell transplantation were seen in all patients, with brentuximab vedotin exposure varying. This chain links TRBV18 with TRBJ2-7; D gene ambiguous. The sample in question was peripheral blood mononuclear cells (PBMCs), obtained before the second cycle of nivolumab. The TCR sequence derives from a human donor with classical Hodgkin lymphoma. The CDR3 nucleotides read TGTGCCAGCTCAAAGGCAGGAGTAAACGAGCAGTACTTC. Residues: CASSKAGVNEQYF.